This TCR beta chain was profiled in a study of cytomegalovirus exposure and HLA in healthy donors. For the study at large: Earlier, about 180 million T cells were analyzed, and fewer than 120 million unique TCR beta sequences were found among them. Counted in an early data release were approximately 80 million unique TCRs from HLA-typed donors.

A note on this clone: What it recognizes is unknown.

Study-level points and caveats: The authors confirmed in vitro that a few CMV-associated chains were specific for CMV antigens. There were some V segments, including TRBV6-2 and TRBV6-3, excluded as indistinguishable.

Amplification used 60 Vbeta primers and 13 Jbeta primers. This table comes from immunoSEQ multiplex PCR, and its TCRdb copy is limited to in-frame clones, with some not included. The repertoire holds about 110,000 clones, with around three quarters as singletons. The CDR3 loop spans 13 amino acids. The germline gives CDR1 SGHNT, CDR2 YYREEE (reference sequence). With 10 bases clipped from V and 6 bases from J, the junction kept 10 bases outside the gene matches. This sequence originates from a woman in her twenties or thirties in good health and CMV-seronegative. This sequence joins TRBV5-4 and TRBJ2-7, with 10 bases aligning to TRBD1. Sequenced material: PBMCs. For the CDR3, the DNA is TGTGCCTGTCAGGGACAGGGGCTTCTCGAGCAGTACTTC. This codes for CACQGQGLLEQYF.